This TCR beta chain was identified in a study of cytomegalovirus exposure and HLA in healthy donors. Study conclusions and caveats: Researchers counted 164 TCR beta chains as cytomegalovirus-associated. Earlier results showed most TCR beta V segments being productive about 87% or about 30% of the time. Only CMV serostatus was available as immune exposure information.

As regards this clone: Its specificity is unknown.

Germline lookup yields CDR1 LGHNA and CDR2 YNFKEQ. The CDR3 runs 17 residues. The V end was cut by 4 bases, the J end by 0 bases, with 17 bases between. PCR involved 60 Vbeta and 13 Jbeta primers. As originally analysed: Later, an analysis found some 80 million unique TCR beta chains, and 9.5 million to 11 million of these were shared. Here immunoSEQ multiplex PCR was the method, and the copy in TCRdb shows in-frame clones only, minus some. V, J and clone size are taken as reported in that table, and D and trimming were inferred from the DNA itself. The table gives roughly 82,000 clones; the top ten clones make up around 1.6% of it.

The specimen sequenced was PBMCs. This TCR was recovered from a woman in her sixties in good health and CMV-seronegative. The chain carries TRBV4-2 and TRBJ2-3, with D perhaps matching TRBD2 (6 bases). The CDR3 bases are TGTGCCAGCAGCCCGGGATCGAGCGGGCTTAGCACAGATACGCAGTATTTT. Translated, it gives CASSPGSSGLSTDTQYF.